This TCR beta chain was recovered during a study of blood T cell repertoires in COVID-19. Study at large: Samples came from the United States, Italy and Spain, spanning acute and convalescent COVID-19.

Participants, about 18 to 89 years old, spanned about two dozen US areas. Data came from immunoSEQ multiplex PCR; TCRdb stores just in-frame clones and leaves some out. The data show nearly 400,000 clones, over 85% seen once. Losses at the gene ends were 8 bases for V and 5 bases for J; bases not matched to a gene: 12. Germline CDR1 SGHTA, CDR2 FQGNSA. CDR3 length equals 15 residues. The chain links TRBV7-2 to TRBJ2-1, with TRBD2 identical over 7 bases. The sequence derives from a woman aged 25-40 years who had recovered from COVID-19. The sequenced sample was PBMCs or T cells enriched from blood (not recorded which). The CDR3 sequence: CASRTPSGGDNEQFF. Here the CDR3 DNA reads TGTGCCAGCCGCACACCTTCGGGGGGTGACAATGAGCAGTTCTTC. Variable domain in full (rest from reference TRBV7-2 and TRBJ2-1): GAGVSQSPSNKVTEKGKDVELRCDPISGHTALYWYRQSLGQGLEFLIYFQGNSAPDKSGLPSDRFSAERTGGSVSTLTIQRTQQEDSAVYLCASRTPSGGDNEQFFGPGTRLTVL.